A selection of T cell receptor beta chains follows, all from one sample in a study of Tregs in tolerant kidney transplant recipients. Antigens of these TCRs are unknown. TCRdb's copy holds only in-frame clones and misses some; the assay was immunoSEQ multiplex PCR. This sample carries 9,500 to 12,000 clones, about 93% of them seen once, and the ten largest clones take roughly 6%. The material sequenced was Tregs from blood cultured with allogeneic cells, taken before the transplant. The source is a human patient who received a combined kidney and bone marrow transplant. Both conserved end residues are part of each CDR3. The D gene is left open where the match is weak. A clone size is listed for some rows: how often the clone was seen (once, few, many), or a class if it is expanded.

TRBD1,NA,TRBJ1-5,TRBV15,CATSRERTGEIRQPQHF,TGTGCCACCAGCAGAGAACGGACAGGGGAAATCCGACAGCCCCAGCATTTT
NA,NA,TRBJ1-2,TRBV28,CASSPQNSWYGYTF,TGTGCCAGCAGTCCCCAGAATTCTTGGTATGGCTACACCTTC
NA,NA,TRBJ2-5,TRBV18,CASSPGLGQETQYF,TGTGCCAGCTCACCCGGATTAGGGCAAGAGACCCAGTACTTC
TRBD1,NA,TRBJ1-1,TRBV19,CASSTTGGMNTEAFF,TGTGCCAGTAGTACCACAGGGGGCATGAACACTGAAGCTTTCTTT
NA,NA,TRBJ2-1,TRBV27,CASSLFGGSYNEQFF,TGTGCCAGCAGTTTATTTGGGGGATCCTACAATGAGCAGTTCTTC
TRBD2,NA,TRBJ2-7,TRBV7-2,CASTQAGGLTYEQYF,TGTGCCAGCACCCAAGCGGGGGGGCTTACTTACGAGCAGTACTTC
NA,NA,TRBJ1-4,TRBV7-9,CASSSQGGNEKLFF,TGTGCCAGCAGCAGCCAGGGAGGTAATGAAAAACTGTTTTTT
TRBD2,once,TRBJ2-1,TRBV11-2,CASSPAGPYNEQFF,TGTGCCAGCAGCCCAGCGGGACCCTACAATGAGCAGTTCTTC
NA,NA,TRBJ1-2,TRBV18,CASSPRLGRSYGYTF,TGTGCCAGCTCACCACGGCTGGGACGGAGCTATGGCTACACCTTC
TRBD1,NA,TRBJ2-3,TRBV29-1,CSVERTGVGSDTQYF,TGCAGCGTTGAGAGGACAGGGGTGGGATCAGATACGCAGTATTTT
NA,NA,TRBJ1-1,TRBV7-2,CASSFRLTFEAFF,TGTGCCAGCAGCTTTCGCCTAACTTTTGAAGCTTTCTTT
NA,once,TRBJ2-2,TRBV7-9,CASSLGATGELFF,TGTGCCAGCAGCTTAGGGGCTACAGGGGAGCTGTTTTTT
TRBD1,NA,TRBJ1-6,TRBV28,CASSSQTGGGLLENNSPLHF,TGTGCCAGCAGTTCCCAGACAGGGGGCGGACTTCTAGAGAATAATTCACCCCTCCACTTT
TRBD1,NA,TRBJ2-2,TRBV27,CASRWGTGGAGELFF,TGTGCCAGCCGGTGGGGGACAGGGGGAGCCGGGGAGCTGTTTTTT
NA,NA,TRBJ2-2,TRBV20-1,CSARDTGELFF,TGCAGTGCTAGAGACACCGGGGAGCTGTTTTTT
NA,NA,TRBJ2-7,TRBV4-2,CASSQGTQSYEQYF,TGTGCCAGCAGCCAAGGGACCCAATCCTACGAGCAGTACTTC
NA,NA,TRBJ1-1,TRBV6-1,CASSAPTAMNTEAFF,TGTGCCAGCAGTGCTCCGACAGCCATGAACACTGAAGCTTTCTTT
NA,NA,TRBJ1-3,TRBV7-2,CASSPQGPSGNTIYF,TGTGCCAGCAGCCCCCAGGGCCCCTCTGGAAACACCATATATTTT
NA,NA,TRBJ1-1,TRBV18,CASSVSARDTEAFF,TGTGCCAGCTCCGTGAGTGCAAGAGACACTGAAGCTTTCTTT
NA,NA,TRBJ2-5,TRBV27,CASSPWVGQETQYF,TGTGCCAGCAGTCCCTGGGTAGGGCAAGAGACCCAGTACTTC
TRBD2,NA,TRBJ2-3,TRBV27,CASSLLAGGFSTDTQYF,TGTGCCAGCAGTTTATTAGCGGGAGGCTTTAGCACAGATACGCAGTATTTT
TRBD1,NA,TRBJ1-6,TRBV18,CASSFDRADSPLHF,TGTGCCAGCTCATTCGACAGGGCGGATTCACCCCTCCACTTT
TRBD2,NA,TRBJ2-1,TRBV10-3,CAIRPPSKRGGQEQFF,TGTGCCATCAGACCCCCCTCTAAGCGGGGGGGACAGGAGCAGTTCTTC
TRBD2,once,TRBJ2-5,TRBV9,CASSLGLAGGQQTQYF,TGTGCCAGCAGCCTAGGACTAGCGGGGGGGCAGCAGACCCAGTACTTC
NA,NA,TRBJ2-3,TRBV5-6,CASSWDRFTDTQYF,TGTGCCAGCAGTTGGGACCGATTCACAGATACGCAGTATTTT
NA,NA,TRBJ2-5,TRBV9,CASSPTGRIQETQYF,TGTGCCAGCAGCCCTACGGGGCGCATCCAAGAGACCCAGTACTTC
TRBD2,NA,TRBJ2-7,TRBV11-2,CASSFRTSGRIEQYF,TGTGCCAGCAGCTTTCGGACTAGCGGGAGGATCGAGCAGTACTTC
NA,NA,TRBJ1-6,TRBV5-4,CASRNRDKNSPLHF,TGTGCCAGCAGGAATAGGGACAAGAATTCACCCCTCCACTTT
NA,NA,TRBJ2-1,TRBV4-1,CASSQLGGRSEQFF,TGCGCCAGCAGCCAATTAGGTGGGAGGAGTGAGCAGTTCTTC
TRBD1,NA,TRBJ1-1,TRBV28,CASSSFPTGGRTEAFF,TGTGCCAGCAGTTCCTTCCCTACAGGGGGCAGGACTGAAGCTTTCTTT
TRBD2,NA,TRBJ2-2,TRBV4-1,CASSPWGTSGNTGELFF,TGCGCCAGCAGCCCTTGGGGGACTAGCGGAAACACCGGGGAGCTGTTTTTT
NA,NA,TRBJ1-1,TRBV9,CASSDLRGGNTEAFF,TGTGCCAGCAGCGACCTCCGGGGTGGTAACACTGAAGCTTTCTTT
NA,NA,TRBJ1-5,TRBV19,CASSIKVGPQHF,TGTGCCAGTAGTATAAAGGTGGGGCCCCAGCATTTT
TRBD1,NA,TRBJ2-7,TRBV10-3,CAISGTGAYEQYF,TGTGCCATCAGTGGGACAGGGGCCTACGAGCAGTACTTC
TRBD1,NA,TRBJ2-7,TRBV18,CASSPPGTGDEQYF,TGTGCCAGCTCACCACCGGGGACAGGGGACGAGCAGTACTTC
TRBD2,NA,TRBJ2-5,TRBV19,CASSIGLAGGETQYF,TGTGCCAGTAGTATCGGACTAGCGGGAGGCGAGACCCAGTACTTC
NA,NA,TRBJ2-5,TRBV15,CATSSGAWGETQYF,TGTGCCACCAGCAGCGGGGCTTGGGGAGAGACCCAGTACTTC
NA,NA,TRBJ2-5,TRBV20-1,CSASLETQYF,TGCAGTGCAAGTTTAGAGACCCAGTACTTC
NA,NA,TRBJ1-1,TRBV7-3,CASSLRDKENTEAFF,TGTGCCAGCAGCCTCCGGGACAAAGAAAACACTGAAGCTTTCTTT
TRBD1,NA,TRBJ1-2,TRBV30,CAWKKDSGGVYGYTF,TGTGCCTGGAAGAAAGATTCAGGGGGCGTCTATGGCTACACCTTC
NA,NA,TRBJ2-6,TRBV7-8,CASSSQRSGANVLTF,TGTGCCAGCAGCTCACAGCGCTCTGGGGCCAACGTCCTGACTTTC
NA,NA,TRBJ2-3,TRBV5-8,CASSLRKQGKDTQYF,TGTGCCAGCAGCTTGAGGAAGCAGGGGAAAGATACGCAGTATTTT
TRBD2,NA,TRBJ2-3,TRBV7-9,CASSLAGLASPTDTQYF,TGTGCCAGCAGCTTAGCGGGACTAGCGTCTCCCACAGATACGCAGTATTTT
NA,once,TRBJ1-5,TRBV22-1,CPGSAHKGATENSNQPQHF,TGTCCTGGGAGCGCACACAAGGGGGCGACTGAAAATAGCAATCAGCCCCAGCATTTT
NA,few,TRBJ2-7,TRBV6-5,CASSYLGTTYEQYF,TGTGCCAGCAGTTACTTAGGAACAACATACGAGCAGTACTTC
NA,NA,TRBJ1-5,TRBV19,CASSTAIPYSNQPQHF,TGTGCCAGTAGTACCGCGATACCTTATAGCAATCAGCCCCAGCATTTT
NA,NA,TRBJ1-5,TRBV19,CASSAERRRNQPQHF,TGTGCCAGTAGTGCCGAAAGGAGGCGCAATCAGCCCCAGCATTTT
NA,NA,TRBJ2-2,TRBV7-9,CASSFFGSETGELFF,TGTGCCAGCAGCTTTTTCGGCTCGGAAACCGGGGAGCTGTTTTTT
NA,NA,TRBJ1-5,TRBV7-8,CASSSEIQPQHF,TGTGCCAGCAGCTCCGAGATACAGCCCCAGCATTTT
NA,NA,TRBJ1-5,TRBV29-1,CSVEMGRGLPQHF,TGCAGCGTTGAAATGGGTAGAGGGTTACCCCAGCATTTT
NA,once,TRBJ1-1,TRBV7-3,CASSIRNTEAFF,TGTGCCAGCAGCATTCGTAACACTGAAGCTTTCTTT
TRBD1,NA,TRBJ2-7,TRBV10-1,CASSESRGGRHSYEQYF,TGCGCCAGCAGTGAGTCGAGAGGGGGCAGACACTCCTACGAGCAGTACTTC
TRBD2,NA,TRBJ2-1,TRBV4-2,CASSQDGTREEQFF,TGTGCCAGCAGCCAAGATGGGACTAGAGAAGAGCAGTTCTTC